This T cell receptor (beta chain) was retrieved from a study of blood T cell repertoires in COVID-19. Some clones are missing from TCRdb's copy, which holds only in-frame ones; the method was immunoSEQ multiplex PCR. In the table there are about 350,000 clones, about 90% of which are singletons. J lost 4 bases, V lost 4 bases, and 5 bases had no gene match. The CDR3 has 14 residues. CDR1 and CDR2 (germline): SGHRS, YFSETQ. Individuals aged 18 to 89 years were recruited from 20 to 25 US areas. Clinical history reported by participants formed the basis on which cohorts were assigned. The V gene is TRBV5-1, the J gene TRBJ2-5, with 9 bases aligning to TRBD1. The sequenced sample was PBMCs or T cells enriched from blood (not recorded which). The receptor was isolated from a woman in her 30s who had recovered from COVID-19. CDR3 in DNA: TGCGCCAGCAGCGGAGGACAGGGGTTAGAGACCCAGTACTTC. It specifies CASSGGQGLETQYF.